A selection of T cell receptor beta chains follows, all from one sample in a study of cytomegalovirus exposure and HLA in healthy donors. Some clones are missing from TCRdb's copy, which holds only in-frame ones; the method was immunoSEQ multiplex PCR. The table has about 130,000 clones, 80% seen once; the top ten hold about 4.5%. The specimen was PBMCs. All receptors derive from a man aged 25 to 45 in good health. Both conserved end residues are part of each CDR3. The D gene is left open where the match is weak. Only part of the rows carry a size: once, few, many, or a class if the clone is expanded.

cdr3_aa: CASSPQGRPDSYEQYF
cdr3_nt: TGTGCCAGCAGCCCCCAGGGCAGGCCGGACTCCTACGAGCAGTACTTC
d_call: .
j_call: TRBJ2-7
clone_size: .
v_call: TRBV11-2

cdr3_aa: CASSPSAGGGGYTF
cdr3_nt: TGTGCCAGCAGCCCCAGTGCAGGGGGCGGTGGCTACACCTTC
d_call: TRBD1
j_call: TRBJ1-2
clone_size: .
v_call: TRBV28

cdr3_aa: CASSLFPTSGNTDTQYF
cdr3_nt: TGCGCCAGCAGCTTGTTCCCGACTAGCGGGAATACAGATACGCAGTATTTT
d_call: TRBD2
j_call: TRBJ2-3
clone_size: .
v_call: TRBV5-1

cdr3_aa: CASSSQLVPLHEQYF
cdr3_nt: TGTGCCAGCAGCTCCCAACTAGTGCCCCTACACGAGCAGTACTTC
d_call: .
j_call: TRBJ2-7
clone_size: few
v_call: TRBV7-9

cdr3_aa: CASSTGLGRRGTQYF
cdr3_nt: TGTGCCAGCAGTACGGGACTGGGAAGAAGAGGGACCCAGTACTTC
d_call: .
j_call: TRBJ2-5
clone_size: .
v_call: TRBV27

cdr3_aa: CASSLGLAAPDNEQFF
cdr3_nt: TGTGCCAGCAGCTTGGGACTAGCGGCCCCGGACAATGAGCAGTTCTTC
d_call: TRBD2
j_call: TRBJ2-1
clone_size: .
v_call: TRBV11-3

cdr3_aa: CASRRDRGSQPQHF
cdr3_nt: TGTGCCAGCAGACGGGACAGGGGAAGCCAGCCCCAGCATTTT
d_call: TRBD1
j_call: TRBJ1-5
clone_size: .
v_call: TRBV27

cdr3_aa: CASSWRTASTDTQYF
cdr3_nt: TGTGCCAGCAGCTGGAGGACAGCTAGCACAGATACGCAGTATTTT
d_call: .
j_call: TRBJ2-3
clone_size: once
v_call: TRBV5-8

cdr3_aa: CASSYPGTVNTEAFF
cdr3_nt: TGTGCCAGCAGTTATCCCGGGACAGTGAACACTGAAGCTTTCTTT
d_call: TRBD1
j_call: TRBJ1-1
clone_size: .
v_call: TRBV28

cdr3_aa: CASSFGQGAANEKLFF
cdr3_nt: TGTGCCAGCAGCTTCGGACAGGGGGCGGCTAATGAAAAACTGTTTTTT
d_call: TRBD1
j_call: TRBJ1-4
clone_size: .
v_call: TRBV7-9

cdr3_aa: CATSRSRDRVSRIPYEQYF
cdr3_nt: TGTGCCACCAGCAGATCCCGGGACAGGGTCAGCCGAATCCCCTACGAGCAGTACTTC
d_call: TRBD1
j_call: TRBJ2-7
clone_size: .
v_call: TRBV15

cdr3_aa: CASSVAGARAYEQYF
cdr3_nt: TGTGCCAGCAGCGTAGCCGGAGCGCGGGCCTACGAGCAGTACTTC
d_call: .
j_call: TRBJ2-7
clone_size: .
v_call: TRBV9

cdr3_aa: CASSPGTGLETQYF
cdr3_nt: TGTGCCAGCAGCCCCGGGACAGGGTTGGAGACCCAGTACTTC
d_call: TRBD1
j_call: TRBJ2-5
clone_size: .
v_call: TRBV5-6

cdr3_aa: CASSFKAANTEAFF
cdr3_nt: TGTGCCAGCAGTTTCAAGGCGGCGAACACTGAAGCTTTCTTT
d_call: .
j_call: TRBJ1-1
clone_size: .
v_call: TRBV28

cdr3_aa: CASSELTERWDEQYF
cdr3_nt: TGTGCCAGCAGTGAACTCACGGAGCGATGGGACGAGCAGTACTTC
d_call: .
j_call: TRBJ2-7
clone_size: .
v_call: TRBV6-1

cdr3_aa: CASSLGRVPETQYF
cdr3_nt: TGTGCCAGCAGCTTAGGCAGGGTTCCAGAGACCCAGTACTTC
d_call: .
j_call: TRBJ2-5
clone_size: .
v_call: TRBV7-9

cdr3_aa: CASSYGQTTDTQYF
cdr3_nt: TGTGCCAGCAGTTACGGGCAGACCACAGATACGCAGTATTTT
d_call: .
j_call: TRBJ2-3
clone_size: .
v_call: TRBV6-5

cdr3_aa: CASSHPQIGGYTF
cdr3_nt: TGTGCCAGTAGCCATCCCCAGATCGGGGGCTACACCTTC
d_call: .
j_call: TRBJ1-2
clone_size: .
v_call: TRBV19

cdr3_aa: CASSPPTEANYGYTF
cdr3_nt: TGTGCCAGCAGCCCACCGACAGAAGCTAACTATGGCTACACCTTC
d_call: .
j_call: TRBJ1-2
clone_size: .
v_call: TRBV7-9

cdr3_aa: CASSLGLTTYNEQFF
cdr3_nt: TGTGCCAGCAGCCTGGGACTAACGACCTACAATGAGCAGTTCTTC
d_call: TRBD2
j_call: TRBJ2-1
clone_size: few
v_call: TRBV7-3

cdr3_aa: CASSPPGEVAKNIQYF
cdr3_nt: TGTGCCAGCTCACCACCGGGGGAGGTGGCCAAAAACATTCAGTACTTC
d_call: .
j_call: TRBJ2-4
clone_size: .
v_call: TRBV18

cdr3_aa: CASSVEGSYGYTF
cdr3_nt: TGTGCCAGCAGTGTGGAGGGGAGCTATGGCTACACCTTC
d_call: .
j_call: TRBJ1-2
clone_size: .
v_call: TRBV6-1

cdr3_aa: CATSEQFRDRADEQYF
cdr3_nt: TGTGCCACCAGCGAACAATTCCGGGACAGGGCGGACGAGCAGTACTTC
d_call: TRBD1
j_call: TRBJ2-7
clone_size: .
v_call: TRBV15

cdr3_aa: CASSIGLAGEFPYNEQFF
cdr3_nt: TGTGCCAGCAGTATAGGACTAGCGGGGGAATTTCCCTACAATGAGCAGTTCTTC
d_call: TRBD2
j_call: TRBJ2-1
clone_size: .
v_call: TRBV28

cdr3_aa: CASSLVTGGYGYTF
cdr3_nt: TGTGCCAGCAGCTTAGTCACAGGGGGCTATGGCTACACCTTC
d_call: TRBD1
j_call: TRBJ1-2
clone_size: .
v_call: TRBV7-6

cdr3_aa: CAWSGHDYEQYF
cdr3_nt: TGTGCCTGGAGTGGACACGACTACGAGCAGTACTTC
d_call: .
j_call: TRBJ2-7
clone_size: .
v_call: TRBV30

cdr3_aa: CASSYSAGSAINEQFF
cdr3_nt: TGTGCCAGCAGCTATTCAGCGGGATCCGCCATAAATGAGCAGTTCTTC
d_call: TRBD2
j_call: TRBJ2-1
clone_size: .
v_call: TRBV7-6

cdr3_aa: CAGPGCANEKLFF
cdr3_nt: TGTGCCGGCCCGGGGTGTGCTAATGAAAAACTGTTTTTT
d_call: .
j_call: TRBJ1-4
clone_size: .
v_call: TRBV6-5

cdr3_aa: CASTSLNRDRGYGYTF
cdr3_nt: TGTGCCAGCACCTCCTTAAACCGGGACAGGGGCTATGGCTACACCTTC
d_call: TRBD1
j_call: TRBJ1-2
clone_size: .
v_call: TRBV27

cdr3_aa: CASSWTSTDTQYF
cdr3_nt: TGTGCCAGCAGCTGGACTAGCACAGATACGCAGTATTTT
d_call: .
j_call: TRBJ2-3
clone_size: .
v_call: TRBV11-2

cdr3_aa: CASSQLKEGSRTYNEQFF
cdr3_nt: TGCGCCAGCAGCCAATTAAAGGAAGGTAGCCGAACCTACAATGAGCAGTTCTTC
d_call: .
j_call: TRBJ2-1
clone_size: once
v_call: TRBV4-1

cdr3_aa: CASSQIFYEQYF
cdr3_nt: TGTGCCAGCAGCCAGATATTCTACGAGCAGTACTTC
d_call: .
j_call: TRBJ2-7
clone_size: .
v_call: TRBV7-9

cdr3_aa: CASSSLQGANYGYTF
cdr3_nt: TGTGCCAGTAGTTCCCTACAGGGAGCCAACTATGGCTACACCTTC
d_call: .
j_call: TRBJ1-2
clone_size: once
v_call: TRBV19

cdr3_aa: CASSSWTSGRGEQFF
cdr3_nt: TGTGCCAGCAGCTCTTGGACTAGCGGGCGGGGTGAGCAGTTCTTC
d_call: TRBD2
j_call: TRBJ2-1
clone_size: .
v_call: TRBV11-2

cdr3_aa: CASSLGRPGGGGANVLTF
cdr3_nt: TGTGCCAGCAGCTTAGGCCGGCCAGGGGGTGGAGGGGCCAACGTCCTGACTTTC
d_call: TRBD1
j_call: TRBJ2-6
clone_size: .
v_call: TRBV13

cdr3_aa: CASSKTGGNQPQHF
cdr3_nt: TGTGCCAGCAGTAAGACAGGGGGCAATCAGCCCCAGCATTTT
d_call: TRBD1
j_call: TRBJ1-5
clone_size: .
v_call: TRBV6-5

cdr3_aa: CASSQTTGSNQPQHF
cdr3_nt: TGTGCCAGCAGCCAGACGACAGGTAGCAATCAGCCCCAGCATTTT
d_call: .
j_call: TRBJ1-5
clone_size: .
v_call: TRBV4-2

cdr3_aa: CATSSGTPPLTQYF
cdr3_nt: TGTGCCACCAGCTCAGGGACACCCCCCTTGACCCAGTACTTC
d_call: .
j_call: TRBJ2-5
clone_size: once
v_call: TRBV15

cdr3_aa: CASSLQGDYEQYF
cdr3_nt: TGTGCCAGCAGTTTGCAGGGGGACTACGAGCAGTACTTC
d_call: TRBD1
j_call: TRBJ2-7
clone_size: .
v_call: TRBV6-6

cdr3_aa: CSSSRGTTLAKNIQYF
cdr3_nt: TGTTCCAGCAGCCGAGGGACTACCTTAGCCAAAAACATTCAGTACTTC
d_call: TRBD2
j_call: TRBJ2-4
clone_size: few
v_call: TRBV7-9

cdr3_aa: CASSPEGAQNIQYF
cdr3_nt: TGCGCCAGCAGCCCCGAGGGGGCCCAAAACATTCAGTACTTC
d_call: TRBD1
j_call: TRBJ2-4
clone_size: .
v_call: TRBV5-1

cdr3_aa: CASSLLAGGAYEQYF
cdr3_nt: TGTGCCAGCAGCCTCCTAGCGGGCGGGGCCTACGAGCAGTACTTC
d_call: TRBD2
j_call: TRBJ2-7
clone_size: .
v_call: TRBV11-3

cdr3_aa: CAWSDFSSNQPQHF
cdr3_nt: TGTGCCTGGAGCGACTTCTCGAGCAATCAGCCCCAGCATTTT
d_call: .
j_call: TRBJ1-5
clone_size: once
v_call: TRBV30

cdr3_aa: CASSPPGLAVYNEQFF
cdr3_nt: TGTGCCAGCTCACCACCCGGACTAGCGGTATACAATGAGCAGTTCTTC
d_call: TRBD2
j_call: TRBJ2-1
clone_size: .
v_call: TRBV18

cdr3_aa: CASNDRVGNTIYF
cdr3_nt: TGTGCCAGCAACGACAGAGTCGGAAACACCATATATTTT
d_call: .
j_call: TRBJ1-3
clone_size: few
v_call: TRBV6-5

cdr3_aa: CASSLAGGPYEQYF
cdr3_nt: TGTGCCAGCAGCTTAGCGGGAGGGCCCTACGAGCAGTACTTC
d_call: TRBD2
j_call: TRBJ2-7
clone_size: .
v_call: TRBV11-3

cdr3_aa: CASSLVTRWTSGRAKNNEQFF
cdr3_nt: TGCGCCAGCAGCCTGGTGACTCGCTGGACTAGCGGGAGGGCTAAGAACAATGAGCAGTTCTTC
d_call: TRBD2
j_call: TRBJ2-1
clone_size: .
v_call: TRBV4-1

cdr3_aa: CASTGQGATGELFF
cdr3_nt: TGCGCCAGCACGGGACAGGGAGCCACCGGGGAGCTGTTTTTT
d_call: TRBD1
j_call: TRBJ2-2
clone_size: .
v_call: TRBV5-1

cdr3_aa: CASSQAGRSNTEAFF
cdr3_nt: TGTGCCAGCAGCCAAGCTGGCAGATCGAACACTGAAGCTTTCTTT
d_call: .
j_call: TRBJ1-1
clone_size: .
v_call: TRBV14

cdr3_aa: CASSSPLRGMNTEAFF
cdr3_nt: TGTGCCAGCAGTTCGCCTCTCAGGGGTATGAACACTGAAGCTTTCTTT
d_call: .
j_call: TRBJ1-1
clone_size: .
v_call: TRBV27

cdr3_aa: CASSPGQGSEQYF
cdr3_nt: TGTGCCAGCAGTCCGGGACAGGGTTCCGAGCAGTACTTC
d_call: TRBD1
j_call: TRBJ2-7
clone_size: .
v_call: TRBV6-1

cdr3_aa: CASSRPGTVAKNIQYF
cdr3_nt: TGTGCCAGCAGCCGCCCCGGGACAGTAGCCAAAAACATTCAGTACTTC
d_call: TRBD1
j_call: TRBJ2-4
clone_size: .
v_call: TRBV11-2

cdr3_aa: CAWSQRGQPQHF
cdr3_nt: TGTGCCTGGTCCCAAAGGGGTCAGCCCCAGCATTTT
d_call: .
j_call: TRBJ1-5
clone_size: .
v_call: TRBV30